The subject of this entry is one T cell receptor (beta chain). The antigen is not known. The CDR3 extends over 17 amino acids. In germline, CDR1 is SGHRS, CDR2 YFSETQ. The V and J ends lost 3 bases and 2 bases, in that order; junction bases with no gene match: 14. Assay: immunoSEQ multiplex PCR; the TCRdb copy retains only in-frame clones and omits some. The table lists 50,000 or so clones, approximately 86% of them singletons. Time point given: cycle 4 day 1 (C4D1), after five to seven weeks of nivolumab. Autologous stem cell transplantation was followed by relapse in every patient, and brentuximab vedotin exposure varied. The data are from a study of PD-1 blockade in classical Hodgkin lymphoma. General study points: It was reported that newly diagnosed patients had less baseline TCR diversity than healthy donors. TCR diversity rose significantly by C4D1 in CD4+ but not CD8+ cells. Complete responders' baseline diversity resembled that of newly diagnosed patients.

The material sequenced was peripheral blood mononuclear cells (PBMCs), taken before the fourth cycle of nivolumab. The TCR comes from a human donor with classical Hodgkin lymphoma. The chain is built from TRBV5-1 and TRBJ2-7; 7 nucleotides line up with TRBD1. This CDR3 reads CASSSFGQAKKTYEQYF. For the CDR3, the DNA is TGCGCCAGCAGCTCGTTTGGACAGGCCAAGAAGACCTACGAGCAGTACTTC.